A single sample is the source of the 10 T cell receptor beta chains below, sequenced in a study of CD8+ T cells in alopecia areata. Extracted RNA was reverse transcribed into cDNA, the sequencing template. Sequenced by immunoSEQ multiplex PCR; TCRdb stores in-frame clones only, minus some. The repertoire holds approximately 150,000 clones, with approximately 65% as singletons. The sequenced sample was CD8+ T cells sorted from blood. The receptors were sampled from a human donor in good health.

This sequence joins TRBV30 and TRBJ2-7, with unresolved D. The CDR3 extends over 13 amino acids. CDR1 and CDR2 from the germline V gene are GTSNPN and SVGIG (reference sequence). Trimming removed 3 bases from V and 1 base from J, with 10 bases in between. The CDR3 region has the DNA TGTGCCTGGAGGTCTGCGATATCCTACGAGCAGTACTTC. This codes for CAWRSAISYEQYF.

The rearrangement uses TRBV29-1 and TRBJ1-1; D unclear. Germline loops: CDR1 SQVTM, CDR2 ANQGSEA. Trimming removed 8 bases from V and 7 bases from J, with 23 bases in between. The CDR3 extends over 14 amino acids. This chain's CDR3 is CSINTADKSGEAFF. DNA of the CDR3: TGCAGCATTAACACAGCCGACAAGTCAGGTGAAGCTTTCTTT. The variable domain in full, with the rest retrieved from reference TRBV29-1 and TRBJ1-1, is SAVISQKPSRDICQRGTSLTIQCQVDSQVTMMFWYRQQPGQSLTLIATANQGSEATYESGFVIDKFPISRPNLTFSTLTVSNMSPEDSSIYLCSINTADKSGEAFFGQGTRLTVV.

V usage is TRBV29-1 and J usage is TRBJ2-2; TRBD1 matches 8 bases. The CDR3 totals 18 residues. The trim removed 2 bases at V and 4 bases at J, leaving 15 bases unmatched. Looked up from germline, CDR1 is SQVTM and CDR2 is ANQGSEA. CDR3: CSVEFGQGATLGTGELFF. DNA for the CDR3: TGCAGCGTTGAATTCGGCCAGGGGGCGACTCTGGGCACCGGGGAGCTGTTTTTT.

The chain is built from TRBV2 and TRBJ1-1; the D gene is possibly TRBD1 (6 bases). Germline V gene data show CDR1 as SNHLY and CDR2 as FYNNEI. The ends were cut back, 5 bases at V and 4 bases at J, with 14 bases in the middle. The CDR3 extends over 14 amino acids. CDR3 sequence: CASSPGDRATEAFF. Here the CDR3 DNA reads TGTGCCAGCAGTCCAGGGGATCGGGCCACTGAAGCTTTCTTT.

The rearrangement links TRBV29-1 to TRBJ2-3; no clear D. The germline gives CDR1 SQVTM, CDR2 ANQGSEA. The V and J ends lost 5 bases and 3 bases respectively, with 24 bases between them. This CDR3 region has 17 residues. The CDR3 DNA is TGCAGCGTTACCGGGCCCCTCTCGGCGGTGGGTACAGATACGCAGTATTTT. Translated: CSVTGPLSAVGTDTQYF.

The CDR3: CASSLGRAATDTQYF. The DNA for the CDR3 is TGTGCCAGCAGCTTGGGGCGGGCGGCTACAGATACGCAGTATTTT. V usage is TRBV5-6 and J usage is TRBJ2-3; D may be TRBD2 (5 bases). The ends were cut back, 0 bases at V and 3 bases at J, with 11 bases in the middle. Looked up from germline, CDR1 is SGHDT and CDR2 is YYEEEE. The CDR3 spans 15 residues.

The chain has TRBV2 and TRBJ2-7; D remains unclear. The V end lost 4 bases, the J end lost 0 bases, and 13 bases lay between the germline ends. This CDR3 comprises 15 residues. Per germline, CDR1 SNHLY and CDR2 FYNNEI. CDR3 sequence: CASSGSELHSYEQYF. In DNA form, the CDR3 reads TGTGCCAGCAGTGGGTCTGAACTTCACTCCTACGAGCAGTACTTC.

A note on this clone: Other DNA sequences within the sample encode an identical CDR3. The V call is TRBV25-1, the J call TRBJ2-5; D remains ambiguous. The CDR3 is 12 residues long. Germline CDR1 MGHDK, CDR2 SYGVNS. V lost 5 bases, J lost 5 bases, and 9 bases lay in between. DNA for the CDR3: TGTGCCAGCAGTTTAGGACGGGAGACCCAGTACTTC. Amino acid sequence: CASSLGRETQYF.

A word on this clone: A read error is possible here, since a much larger clone lies one base away. The rearrangement uses TRBV4-1 and TRBJ2-4, with 8 bases aligning to TRBD2. The J segment lost 4 bases and the V segment lost 3 bases, leaving 2 bases of the junction unmatched. This CDR3 contains 14 residues. The germline V gene encodes CDR1 MGHRA and CDR2 YSYEKL. CDR3 coding DNA: TGCGCCAGCAGCCACGGGGGGGGGAAAAACATTCAGTACTTC. Its translation is CASSHGGGKNIQYF.

The CDR3 region is CASSTSRGTDTQYF. DNA for the CDR3: TGCGCCAGCAGCACCTCCCGGGGAACAGATACGCAGTATTTT. This chain connects TRBV4-1 to TRBJ2-3; possible D gene TRBD2, 5 bases. The V gene's germline CDR1 is MGHRA and CDR2 YSYEKL. V gave up 5 bases and J gave up 3 bases, with 12 bases separating them. This CDR3 spans 14 amino acids.